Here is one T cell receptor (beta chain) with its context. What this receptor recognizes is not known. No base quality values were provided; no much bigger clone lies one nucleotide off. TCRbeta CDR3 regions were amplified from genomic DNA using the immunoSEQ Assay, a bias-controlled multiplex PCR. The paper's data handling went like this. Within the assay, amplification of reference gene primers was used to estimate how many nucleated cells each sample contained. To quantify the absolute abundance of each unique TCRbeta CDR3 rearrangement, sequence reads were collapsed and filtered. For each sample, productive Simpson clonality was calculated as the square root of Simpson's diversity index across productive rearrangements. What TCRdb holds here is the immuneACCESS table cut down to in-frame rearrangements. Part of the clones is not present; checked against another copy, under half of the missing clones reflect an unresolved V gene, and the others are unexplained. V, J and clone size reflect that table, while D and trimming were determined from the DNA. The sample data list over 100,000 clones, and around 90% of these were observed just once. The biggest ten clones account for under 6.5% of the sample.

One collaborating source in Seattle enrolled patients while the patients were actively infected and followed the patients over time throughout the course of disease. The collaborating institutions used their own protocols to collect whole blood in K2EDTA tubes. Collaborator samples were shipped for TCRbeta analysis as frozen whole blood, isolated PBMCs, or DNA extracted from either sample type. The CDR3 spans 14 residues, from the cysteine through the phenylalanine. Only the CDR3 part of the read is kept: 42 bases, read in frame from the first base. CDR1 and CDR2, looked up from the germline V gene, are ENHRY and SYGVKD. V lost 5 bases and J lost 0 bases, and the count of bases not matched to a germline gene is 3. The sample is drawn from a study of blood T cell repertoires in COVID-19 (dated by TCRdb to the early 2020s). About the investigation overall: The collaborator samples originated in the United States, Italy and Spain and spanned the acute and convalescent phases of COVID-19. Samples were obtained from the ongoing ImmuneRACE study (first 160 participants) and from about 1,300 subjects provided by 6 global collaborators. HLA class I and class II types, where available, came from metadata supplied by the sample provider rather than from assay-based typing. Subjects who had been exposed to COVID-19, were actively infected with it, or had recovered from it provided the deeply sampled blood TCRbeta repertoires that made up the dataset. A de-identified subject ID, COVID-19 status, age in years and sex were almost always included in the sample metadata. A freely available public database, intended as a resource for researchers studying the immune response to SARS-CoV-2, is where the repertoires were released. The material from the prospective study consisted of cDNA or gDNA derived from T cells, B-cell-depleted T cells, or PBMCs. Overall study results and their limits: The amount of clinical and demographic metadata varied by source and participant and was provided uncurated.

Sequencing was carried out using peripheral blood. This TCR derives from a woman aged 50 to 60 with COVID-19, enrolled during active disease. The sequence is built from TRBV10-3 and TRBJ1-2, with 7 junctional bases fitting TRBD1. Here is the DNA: TGTGCCATCAGTCCCGGGACAGCTAACTATGGCTACACCTTC. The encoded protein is CAISPGTANYGYTF.